This T cell receptor beta chain originates from a study of molecular identifiers for immune sequencing clone quantification. TCRdb reprocessed the PCR reads via MiXCR and lists one record per CDR3 protein. This sample has 100,000 or so distinct CDR3 sequences, with about 35% found just once. V was cut by 4 bases and J by 0 bases, with 15 bases left in between. The length of the CDR3 is 16 residues. CDR1 and CDR2 (germline): MNHEY, SVGAGI. The receptor was derived from a human donor in good health. Some libraries in this study had Jurkat cell RNA spiked in. This chain links TRBV6-5 with TRBJ1-2; D not certain. The material sequenced was naive CD8+ T cells from blood, with Jurkat cell RNA spiked in. Subset specified: FACS-sorted CD8+CD4-CCR7+CD45RA+ naive T cells. The CDR3 DNA follows: TGTGCCAGCAGTTCTCTAACTGGGCATTCTAACTATGGCTACACCTTC. This encodes CASSSLTGHSNYGYTF.